This is a list of T cell receptor beta chains from one sample in a study of spatial heterogeneity in lung cancer. MiXCR was run by TCRdb on the 5' RACE reads, yielding one entry per CDR3 protein. The data contain about 27,000 distinct CDR3 sequences, about 5.2% of them singletons. The sequenced sample was PBMCs, obtained at follow-up. These receptor sequences come from a female donor with early-stage non-small cell lung cancer. CDR3s include the opening cysteine and the closing phenylalanine or tryptophan. D genes are given only for firm matches. Clone sizes are given selectively: once, few, many, or a class where the clone is expanded.

size,D,V,J,CDR3,DNA
many,NA,TRBV4-2,TRBJ2-5,CASSQEGVVERETQYF,TGTGCCAGCAGCCAAGAGGGGGTGGTAGAAAGAGAGACCCAGTACTTC
few,TRBD2,TRBV10-3,TRBJ2-5,CAISSGLAGGGETQYF,TGTGCCATCAGTTCAGGACTAGCGGGAGGAGGGGAGACCCAGTACTTC
many,NA,TRBV6-2/TRBV6-3,TRBJ2-1,CASRRDQPYNEQFF,TGTGCCAGCAGGCGGGACCAACCCTACAATGAGCAGTTCTTC
many,NA,TRBV20-1,TRBJ2-7,CSALDSTKHEQYF,TGCAGTGCTCTCGATTCTACTAAACACGAGCAGTACTTC
many,TRBD1,TRBV11-1,TRBJ1-6,CASSFIDRGESPLHF,TGTGCCAGCAGCTTTATCGACAGGGGGGAGTCACCCCTCCACTTT
many,TRBD1,TRBV18,TRBJ1-4,CASSPDRGGEKLFF,TGTGCCAGCTCACCGGACAGGGGAGGTGAAAAACTGTTTTTT
many,TRBD2,TRBV10-3,TRBJ2-1,CAIGSSGSGAGSYNEQFF,TGTGCCATCGGGAGTAGCGGGAGCGGGGCCGGTTCCTACAATGAGCAGTTCTTC
many,NA,TRBV20-1,TRBJ2-7,CSAREHASGRYEQYF,TGCAGTGCTAGGGAGCACGCCTCGGGGAGGTACGAGCAGTACTTC
many,TRBD2,TRBV7-2,TRBJ2-2,CASRVAGNTGELFF,TGTGCCAGCAGAGTAGCGGGGAACACCGGGGAGCTGTTTTTT
NA,NA,TRBV6-6,TRBJ1-1,CASSYGTGLVSTEAFF,TGTGCCAGCAGTTACGGGACCGGCCTGGTATCCACTGAAGCTTTCTTT
many,NA,TRBV6-1,TRBJ2-5,CASSEGWTTVVETQYF,TGTGCCAGCAGTGAAGGGTGGACTACGGTTGTGGAGACCCAGTACTTC
NA,TRBD2,TRBV15,TRBJ2-3,CATSRERGLAGVRNTQYF,TGTGCCACCAGCAGAGAACGGGGACTAGCGGGAGTGAGGAATACGCAGTATTTT
many,TRBD2,TRBV29-1,TRBJ2-1,CSVGLAGAANEQFF,TGCAGCGTCGGACTAGCGGGAGCGGCGAATGAGCAGTTCTTC
many,NA,TRBV29-1,TRBJ1-2,CSAITGGNPTSGGYTF,TGCAGCGCAATAACGGGGGGCAATCCCACGAGTGGCGGCTACACCTTC
many,TRBD1,TRBV20-1,TRBJ1-1,CSARAGGEGTFF,TGCAGTGCTAGAGCAGGGGGCGAGGGAACTTTCTTT
many,NA,TRBV29-1,TRBJ2-5,CSGTGTLQETQYF,TGCAGCGGAACCGGGACACTACAAGAGACCCAGTACTTC
many,TRBD1,TRBV20-1,TRBJ2-4,CSARDFRGLAKNIQYF,TGCAGTGCTAGAGATTTCAGGGGGCTAGCCAAAAACATTCAGTACTTC
NA,TRBD1,TRBV20-1,TRBJ2-3,CSASRGPLSTDTQYF,TGCAGTGCTAGCAGGGGGCCACTGAGCACAGATACGCAGTATTTT
many,TRBD2,TRBV3-1,TRBJ2-7,CASSRPGTSSGEQYF,TGTGCCAGCAGCCGCCCCGGGACTAGCTCCGGCGAGCAGTACTTC
many,NA,TRBV5-1,TRBJ2-7,CASSLVGGGDEQYF,TGCGCCAGCAGCTTGGTTGGGGGAGGCGACGAGCAGTACTTC
many,NA,TRBV11-3,TRBJ2-3,CASSLGTRPTDTQYF,TGTGCCAGCAGCTTAGGAACCCGACCCACTGATACGCAGTATTTT
many,TRBD1,TRBV7-9,TRBJ2-7,CASSLALTGGEQYF,TGTGCCAGCAGCTTAGCTTTAACAGGGGGCGAGCAGTACTTC
few,TRBD1,TRBV10-3,TRBJ1-1,CAIRKDRGITEAFF,TGTGCCATCAGGAAGGACAGGGGGATCACTGAAGCTTTCTTT
many,NA,TRBV13,TRBJ2-3,CASSLAIADTQYF,TGTGCCAGCAGTTTAGCGATCGCAGATACGCAGTATTTT
few,TRBD1,TRBV5-6,TRBJ2-2,CASSVVQGDTGELFF,TGTGCCAGCAGCGTAGTACAGGGGGACACCGGGGAGCTGTTTTTT
many,NA,TRBV4-2,TRBJ1-2,CASSQDSGADYGYTF,TGTGCCAGCAGCCAAGATTCGGGAGCCGACTATGGCTACACCTTC
many,TRBD1,TRBV23-1,TRBJ2-5,CASRLTGQGAQQETQYF,TGCGCCAGCAGACTAACTGGACAGGGGGCGCAACAAGAGACCCAGTACTTC
many,NA,TRBV12-5,TRBJ1-2,CASGSQVLYGYTF,TGTGCTAGTGGTTCCCAGGTCCTCTATGGCTACACCTTC
many,NA,TRBV6-5,TRBJ1-5,CASSLVGGGQPQHF,TGTGCCAGCAGTTTGGTAGGGGGAGGACAGCCCCAGCATTTT
many,NA,TRBV20-1,TRBJ1-6,CSAKPGEGRDSPLHF,TGCAGTGCTAAGCCGGGCGAGGGGAGGGATTCACCCCTCCACTTT
many,NA,TRBV11-3,TRBJ2-3,CASSLGQGNTDTQYF,TGTGCCAGCAGCTTGGGTCAGGGAAACACAGATACGCAGTATTTT
many,TRBD2,TRBV7-9,TRBJ2-2,CASSPLGLAGEYTGELFF,TGTGCCAGCAGCCCCTTGGGACTAGCGGGAGAGTACACCGGGGAGCTGTTTTTT
many,TRBD1,TRBV25-1,TRBJ1-2,CASSYRWTGGGYGYTF,TGTGCCAGCAGTTATCGTTGGACAGGGGGCGGCTATGGCTACACCTTC
many,TRBD1,TRBV7-2,TRBJ1-2,CASSPGTGYGYTF,TGTGCCAGCAGCCCAGGGACAGGCTATGGCTACACCTTC
few,TRBD2,TRBV5-5,TRBJ2-7,CASSLVAGGMRSYEQYF,TGTGCCAGCAGCTTGGTTGCGGGAGGAATGCGGTCCTACGAGCAGTACTTC
once,NA,TRBV2,TRBJ1-6,CASNFRADSPLHF,TGTGCCAGCAATTTCCGAGCTGATTCACCCCTCCACTTT
many,TRBD1,TRBV5-1,TRBJ2-6,CASSFDRAGANVLTF,TGCGCCAGCAGCTTCGACAGGGCTGGGGCCAACGTCCTGACTTTC
NA,TRBD2,TRBV7-2,TRBJ2-1,CASSPSAGLAVNEQFF,TGTGCCAGCAGCCCGTCCGCGGGACTAGCGGTAAATGAGCAGTTCTTC
many,NA,TRBV24-1,TRBJ2-5,CATSEPQGVGETQYF,TGTGCCACCAGTGAACCACAGGGAGTCGGAGAGACCCAGTACTTC
many,NA,TRBV6-2/TRBV6-3,TRBJ1-2,CATRAGVIANYGYTF,TGTGCTACCCGCGCGGGAGTTATAGCTAACTATGGCTACACCTTC
medium-sized,TRBD2,TRBV29-1,TRBJ2-7,CSAIAGGASEQYF,TGCAGCGCTATAGCGGGGGGAGCCTCCGAGCAGTACTTC
many,NA,TRBV27,TRBJ2-3,CASSLFGGDTQYF,TGTGCCAGCAGTTTATTCGGGGGAGATACGCAGTATTTT
many,NA,TRBV18,TRBJ1-2,CASSPGDGYGYTF,TGTGCCAGCTCACCAGGGGATGGCTATGGCTACACCTTC
medium-sized,NA,TRBV29-1,TRBJ1-1,CSVSGKAEAFF,TGCAGCGTTAGTGGTAAAGCTGAAGCTTTCTTT